A selection of T cell receptor beta chains follows, all from one sample in a study of siplizumab effects on memory and regulatory T cells. Generated by immunoSEQ multiplex PCR, the TCRdb table keeps only in-frame clones and is missing some. The sample yields under 140,000 clones, 92% seen once. Material for sequencing was CD4+ T cells sorted from blood. Receptor source: a human donor in good health. The CDR3 runs from the conserved cysteine through the conserved F or W. D genes are given only for firm matches.

>-|TRBV6-5|TRBJ1-1
TGTGCCAGCAGTACGGGACATCTGAACACTGAAGCTTTCTTT
CASSTGHLNTEAFF
>TRBD2|TRBV9|TRBJ2-1
TGTGCCAGCAGCGTAGAAGGGACTAGATTCTACAATGAGCAGTTCTTC
CASSVEGTRFYNEQFF
>-|TRBV12-2|TRBJ2-1
TGTGCAAGTCGCTCGAGACTGGCCTACAATGAGCAGTTCTTC
CASRSRLAYNEQFF
>TRBD2|TRBV27|TRBJ2-7
TGTGCCAGCAGTTTCGGGACTAGTAAACCCCTCACCCACGAGCAGTACTTC
CASSFGTSKPLTHEQYF
>-|TRBV6-1|TRBJ2-3
TGTGCCAGCAGTATTCAGGGTGGGTGGACAGATACGCAGTATTTT
CASSIQGGWTDTQYF
>-|TRBV10-1|TRBJ2-7
TGCGCCAGCAGTGAGGGTAATGCCTACGAGCAGTACTTC
CASSEGNAYEQYF
>-|TRBV5-1|TRBJ2-7
TGCGCCAGCAGCGGGGACACGAGCTCCTACGAGCAGTACTTC
CASSGDTSSYEQYF
>TRBD1|TRBV18|TRBJ2-7
TGTGCCAGCTCACATGGACAGGATGGCGAGCAGTACTTC
CASSHGQDGEQYF
>-|TRBV5-1|TRBJ2-7
TGCGCCAGCATAGGCGACTACGAGCAGTACTTC
CASIGDYEQYF
>-|TRBV4-2|TRBJ2-5
TGTGCCAGCAGCCCACAAGCGGAACTCCAAGAGACCCAGTACTTC
CASSPQAELQETQYF
>TRBD1|TRBV6-5|TRBJ1-5
TGTGCCAGCAGCCGACTTGGACAGGGTGATCAGCCCCAGCATTTT
CASSRLGQGDQPQHF
>-|TRBV11-2|TRBJ2-5
TGTGCCAGCAGCTTAGAGGGATCAGCCCGGACCCAGTACTTC
CASSLEGSARTQYF
>-|TRBV6-5|TRBJ1-2
TGTGCCAGCAGCGAGGGACAACTTAGGTATGGCTACACCTTC
CASSEGQLRYGYTF
>-|TRBV2|TRBJ2-3
TGTGCCAGCAGTTGGAGCGGGAGCACAGATACGCAGTATTTT
CASSWSGSTDTQYF